The 3 T cell receptor beta chains given below trace back to one sample, sequenced in a study of shared clonotypes between healthy human individuals. Some clones are missing from TCRdb's copy, which holds only in-frame ones; the method was immunoSEQ multiplex PCR. The sample has more than 2,000,000 clones; just over 90% are singletons. Sample: naive CD4+ T cells from PBMCs. The subset is: CD45RA+ positively selected. The origin of the receptors is a man aged 18 to 35 in good health. Some clones in this sample may be carry-over from other donors' samples.

The chain uses TRBV6-1 and TRBJ2-3; 10 nucleotides match TRBD1. CDR3 size: 15 residues. Germline V lookup: CDR1 MNHNS, CDR2 SASEGT. V gave up 2 bases and J gave up 6 bases; unmatched junction bases: 5. The DNA of the CDR3 is TGTGCCAGCAGTGAAAGAGGGACAGGGGTGGATACGCAGTATTTT. The encoded protein is CASSERGTGVDTQYF.

This sequence joins TRBV7-3 and TRBJ1-2, with D maybe TRBD1 (5 bases). The CDR3 is made up of 13 amino acids. Trimming cost V 6 bases and J 8 bases, with 16 bases left between them. In germline, CDR1 is SGHTA, CDR2 FQGTGA. The CDR3 sequence is CASSFTGVQGYTF. CDR3 in DNA: TGTGCCAGCAGTTTTACAGGCGTTCAGGGCTACACCTTC.

The rearrangement joins TRBV2 to TRBJ2-1; 9 positions agree with TRBD2. Germline V gene sequence: CDR1 SNHLY, CDR2 FYNNEI. CDR3 length equals 18 residues. The trim removed 7 bases at V and 7 bases at J, leaving 20 bases unmatched. CDR3 DNA sequence: TGTGCCAGCATACTAGGTTTAGCGGGGGCCCTACTGGATAATGAGCAGTTCTTC. It specifies CASILGLAGALLDNEQFF.